Below, one TCR beta chain is given with its context. In the authors' methods: Nucleated cell number was recorded as an estimate derived from reference gene primer amplification. Sequencing used immunoSEQ multiplex PCR; TCRdb keeps in-frame clones, though not all of them. The V and J calls and clone size were taken over from that table, and D and trimming were inferred from the DNA. Seen here are around 120,000 clones, around 80% observed once, and the top ten hold approximately 7.6%. The data belong to a study of blood T cell repertoires in COVID-19. Study as a whole: Some COVID-19 samples were acute and others convalescent; all came from the United States, Italy and Spain. PBMCs, B-cell-depleted T cells, or T cells provided the cDNA or gDNA that made up the material.

CDR1 and CDR2 (germline): LNHDA, SQIVND (reference sequence). The CDR3 totals 13 residues. V was pared by 5 bases and J by 2 bases, with 10 bases between. The gene calls are TRBV19 and TRBJ2-7, with a tentative D call TRBD1 (6 bases). Specimen: peripheral blood. The TCR sequence derives from a man between 65 and 80 years old with active or convalescent COVID-19. The DNA of the CDR3 is TGTGCCAGTAGTCCCGGGACACCCTACGAGCAGTACTTC. This translates into CASSPGTPYEQYF.